This passage covers 3 T cell receptor beta chains from one sample sequenced in a study of molecular identifiers for immune sequencing clone quantification. TCRdb processed the PCR reads anew with MiXCR; each CDR3 protein has one entry. The top ten hold about 0.73% of the sample, which has some 320,000 distinct CDR3 sequences, roughly a quarter seen once. Material for sequencing was naive CD8+ T cells from blood, with Jurkat cell RNA spiked in. The subset was: FACS-sorted CD8+CD4-CCR7+CD45RA+ naive T cells. The source of these receptors is a human donor in good health. Some libraries in this study had Jurkat cell RNA spiked in.

This clonotype was detected ten times or more. J is TRBJ2-3 and V is TRBV6-1; 9 nucleotides align to TRBD1. The V gene's germline CDR1 is MNHNS and CDR2 SASEGT. CDR3 length: 14 amino acids. After removal of 6 bases from V and 2 bases from J, the junction contained 3 bases not matched to a gene. The CDR3 nucleotides read TGTGCCAGCAGGGACAGGGGATACACAGATACGCAGTATTTT. This encodes CASRDRGYTDTQYF.

V gene TRBV4-1 combines with J gene TRBJ2-5, with a possible D match to TRBD1 (5 bases). Germline V gene lookup returns CDR1 MGHRA and CDR2 YSYEKL. CDR3 size: 13 residues. Trimming took off 3 bases at V and 11 bases at J, with 16 bases between the two ends. The CDR3 DNA is TGCGCCAGCAGCCAGACAGCAACCTACGCGCAGTACTTC. This translates into CASSQTATYAQYF.

This clonotype was seen a few times. This chain uses TRBV19 with TRBJ2-4, with 16 bases that match TRBD2. Per germline, CDR1 LNHDA and CDR2 SQIVND (reference sequence). The CDR3 loop spans 18 amino acids. V lost 5 bases, J lost 1 base, and 5 bases stayed unmatched. The CDR3 coding sequence is TGTGCCAGTAGTCTGGGACTAGCGGGAGGGAGGGCCAAAAACATTCAGTACTTC. This sequence encodes CASSLGLAGGRAKNIQYF.